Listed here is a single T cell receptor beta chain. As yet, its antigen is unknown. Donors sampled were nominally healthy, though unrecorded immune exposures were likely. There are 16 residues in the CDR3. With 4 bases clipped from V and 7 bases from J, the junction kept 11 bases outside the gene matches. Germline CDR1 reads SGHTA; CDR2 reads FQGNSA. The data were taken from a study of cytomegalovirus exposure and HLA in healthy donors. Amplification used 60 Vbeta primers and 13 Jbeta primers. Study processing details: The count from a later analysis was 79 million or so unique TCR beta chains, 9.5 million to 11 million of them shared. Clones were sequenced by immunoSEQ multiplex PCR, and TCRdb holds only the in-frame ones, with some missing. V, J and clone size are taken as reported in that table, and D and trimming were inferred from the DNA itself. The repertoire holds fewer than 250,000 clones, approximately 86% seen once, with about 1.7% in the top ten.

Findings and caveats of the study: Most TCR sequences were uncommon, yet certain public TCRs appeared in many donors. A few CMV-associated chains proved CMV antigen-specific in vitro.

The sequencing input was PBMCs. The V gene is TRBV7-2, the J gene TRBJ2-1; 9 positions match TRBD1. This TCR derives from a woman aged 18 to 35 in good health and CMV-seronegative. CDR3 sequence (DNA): TGTGCCAGCAGCTCCCCGACAGGGGGTGGTTTAAATGAGCAGTTCTTC. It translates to CASSSPTGGGLNEQFF. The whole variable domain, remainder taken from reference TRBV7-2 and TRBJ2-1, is GAGVSQSPSNKVTEKGKDVELRCDPISGHTALYWYRQSLGQGLEFLIYFQGNSAPDKSGLPSDRFSAERTGGSVSTLTIQRTQQEDSAVYLCASSSPTGGGLNEQFFGPGTRLTVL.